Listed here are 21 T cell receptor beta chains from one sample, sequenced in a study of identical twins. TCRdb processed the 5' RACE reads anew with MiXCR; each CDR3 protein has one entry. The sample carries roughly 1,500,000 distinct CDR3 sequences, less than 40% recorded once. What was sequenced was cord blood. The origin of the receptors is a newborn girl in good health.

The chain recombines TRBV29-1 with TRBJ2-7, with no clear D. Trimming shortened V by 3 bases and J by 7 bases, and 19 bases separated the two germline ends. The germline gives CDR1 SQVTM, CDR2 ANQGSEA. The CDR3 sequence is 14 residues long. DNA of the CDR3: TGCAGCGTTGATCAAAAGGGAACCTACAATGAGCAGTACTTC. This sequence encodes CSVDQKGTYNEQYF.

In regard to this clonotype: This sequence may be a read error, since a much larger clone differs from it by one base. The rearrangement uses TRBV12-3 or TRBV12-4 and TRBJ2-4, with TRBD1 matching 9 bases. The CDR3 length is 16 residues. The CDR3 DNA follows: TGTGCCAGCAGGCGGACAGGGGCTCTAGCCAAAAACGTTCAGTACTTC. Its translation: CASRRTGALAKNVQYF.

The rearrangement uses TRBV12-3 or TRBV12-4 and TRBJ1-1, with 9 bases aligning to TRBD1. Losses at the gene ends were 1 base for V and 4 bases for J; bases not matched to a gene: 4. The CDR3 contains 15 residues. This CDR3 reads CASSLGTGESTEAFF. The CDR3 DNA sequence: TGTGCCAGCAGTTTAGGGACAGGGGAAAGCACTGAAGCTTTCTTT.

This sequence joins TRBV12-3 or TRBV12-4 and TRBJ1-6, with TRBD1 matching 7 bases. The CDR3 spans 14 residues. V was clipped by 4 bases and J by 6 bases; unmatched bases: 3. CDR3 DNA sequence: TGTGCCAGCAGTTCGGGACAGCTTAATTCACCCCTCCACTTT. Its protein is CASSSGQLNSPLHF.

J is TRBJ2-3 and V is TRBV5-1; TRBD2 agrees at 8 bases. This CDR3 region has 15 residues. V gave up 5 bases and J gave up 3 bases; unmatched junction bases: 8. CDR1 is SGHRS and CDR2 is YFSETQ in the germline V gene. The CDR3 DNA reads TGCGCCAGCAGACCCAGCGGGAGTGTAACAGATACGCAGTATTTT. Its protein product is CASRPSGSVTDTQYF.

The chain links TRBV2 to TRBJ2-1, with D unclear. The tail of the sequence fits TRBJ2-7 better, so the J call may be wrong. The germline V gene encodes CDR1 SNHLY and CDR2 FYNNEI. The CDR3 is made up of 14 amino acids. The CDR3 loop reads CASSTPSSYNEQYF. The CDR3 region has the DNA TGTGCCAGCAGTACTCCCAGCTCCTACAATGAGCAGTACTTC.

This clonotype showed up just a few times. The gene calls are TRBV7-9 and TRBJ1-1, with 7 bases aligning to TRBD1. The CDR3 covers 15 residues. Germline loops: CDR1 SEHNR, CDR2 FQNEAQ (reference sequence). After removal of 1 base from V and 3 bases from J, the junction contained 5 bases not matched to a gene. The DNA for the CDR3 is TGTGCCAGCAGCTTAGTGACAGGGTCAGACACTGAAGCTTTCTTT. Translating gives CASSLVTGSDTEAFF.

Concerning this clonotype: A much bigger clone sits one base away, suggesting this may be a read error. The CDR3: CAIGEPGQGDYGYTF. The CDR3 coding sequence is TGTGCCATCGGTGAGCCGGGACAGGGAGACTATGGCTACACCTTC. This sequence joins TRBV10-3 and TRBJ1-2; 9 bases agree with TRBD1. There are 15 residues in the CDR3. Germline values: CDR1 ENHRY, CDR2 SYGVKD.

The table lists this clonotype with a few counts. The rearrangement uses TRBV5-6 and TRBJ2-1; maybe TRBD1 (7 bases). The V gene's germline CDR1 is SGHDT and CDR2 YYEEEE. Trimming stripped 4 bases from V and 5 bases from J, with 19 bases between. This CDR3 is 16 amino acids long. In nucleotides, the CDR3 is TGTGCCAGCAGCCCGGGGGACAGAACGTCCCACAATGAGCAGTTCTTC. This codes for CASSPGDRTSHNEQFF.

The table lists this clonotype with a few counts. The V call is TRBV5-6, the J call TRBJ2-5; D remains unclear. Germline V gene lookup returns CDR1 SGHDT and CDR2 YYEEEE. The ends were cut back, 0 bases at V and 3 bases at J, with 9 bases in the middle. The CDR3 spans 14 residues. The CDR3 DNA reads TGTGCCAGCAGCTTGGCCGTTTTCAAAGAGACCCAGTACTTC. Its protein product is CASSLAVFKETQYF.

The chain is built from TRBV12-3 or TRBV12-4 and TRBJ1-5; 10 positions match TRBD1. After removal of 6 bases from V and 3 bases from J, the junction contained 5 bases not matched to a gene. This CDR3 spans 15 amino acids. This CDR3 reads CASRWTGGNNQPQHF. DNA for the CDR3: TGTGCCAGCAGGTGGACAGGGGGAAACAATCAGCCCCAGCATTTT.

This sequence joins TRBV21-1 and TRBJ1-6; the table's D call of TRBD1 was not tested on the DNA. TRBV21-1 is labeled a pseudogene. The CDR3 runs to 16 residues. In DNA, the CDR3 is TGTGCCAGCAGCAGTGACGCCAGGGGGCAGGTTTCACCCCCCCACTTT. The encoded protein is CASSSDARGQVSPPHF.

Only a few counts were recorded for this clonotype. The J gene is TRBJ2-1, the V gene TRBV11-2; 8 nucleotides agree with TRBD2. CDR3 length: 19 amino acids. The germline gives CDR1 SGHAT, CDR2 FQNNGV. V trimming: 5 bases; J trimming: 0 bases; junction bases outside the gene matches: 15. CDR3 protein: CASSPGASGSLSSYNEQFF. CDR3 in DNA: TGTGCCAGCAGCCCTGGGGCTAGCGGGTCACTGAGCTCCTACAATGAGCAGTTCTTC.

Concerning this clonotype itself: The final CDR3 position lacks the conserved phenylalanine or tryptophan, pointing to a likely read error. The chain employs TRBV7-9 and TRBJ2-7, with D tentatively TRBD1 (5 bases). Trimming left V 1 base short and J 2 bases short, with 6 bases between. CDR3 length: 13 amino acids. The germline V gene has CDR1 SEHNR and CDR2 FQNEAQ (reference sequence). The CDR3 sequence is CASSLGQPYEQYL. The CDR3 DNA is TGTGCCAGCAGCTTAGGACAGCCCTACGAGCAGTACTTG.

The table lists this clonotype with many counts. This could be a read error, since a much larger clone is one nucleotide away. The chain uses TRBV5-1 and TRBJ1-2; D gene uncertain. This CDR3 region has 13 residues. The V gene's germline CDR1 is SGHRS and CDR2 YFSETQ. Here the CDR3 DNA reads TGTGCCAGCAGCTTAGCAGAGAACTATGGCTACACCTTC. Its translation is CASSLAENYGYTF.

The J gene is TRBJ1-4, the V gene TRBV4-2, with no clear D. Trimming left V 0 bases short and J 4 bases short, with 12 bases between. CDR1 and CDR2 from the germline V gene are LGHNA and YNFKEQ. The CDR3 is 16 residues long. CDR3 in DNA: TGTGCCAGCAGCCAAGAGCCACGGCCCAATAATGAAAAACTGTTTTTT. It is translated as CASSQEPRPNNEKLFF.

In the case of this clonotype: The junction does not match germline at one end; this may be a read error. The chain carries TRBV10-2 and TRBJ2-3; the D gene is possibly TRBD1 (6 bases). Germline V gene sequence: CDR1 WSHSY, CDR2 SAAADI. This CDR3 has 17 amino acids. CDR3 sequence: CAGSPSHRASSTDTQYF. CDR3 in DNA: TGCGCCGGCAGCCCCTCCCACAGGGCCTCTAGCACAGATACGCAGTATTTT.

This clonotype was counted a few times. The rearrangement links TRBV7-2 to TRBJ2-3; TRBD2 agrees at 8 bases. There are 15 residues in the CDR3. Germline loops: CDR1 SGHTA, CDR2 FQGNSA. The junction had 6 bases not matched to a gene; V was cut back by 5 bases and J by 2 bases. In DNA form, the CDR3 reads TGTGCCAGCAGCCTTAGCGGGGCAAACACAGATACGCAGTATTTT. Protein: CASSLSGANTDTQYF.

This clonotype was recorded once. The chain combines TRBV7-6 with TRBJ1-1; D is unresolved. Trimming stripped 2 bases from V and 1 base from J, with 8 bases between. Germline CDR1 is SGHVS and CDR2 is FNYEAQ. This CDR3 has 14 residues. The CDR3 reads CASSLWAPNTEAFF. The CDR3 DNA reads TGTGCCAGCAGCTTATGGGCGCCGAACACTGAAGCTTTCTTT.

The genes are TRBV28 and TRBJ1-2; 9 bases are a match to TRBD1. The junction had 5 bases not matched to a gene; V was cut back by 10 bases and J by 2 bases. The CDR3 runs 13 residues. Germline CDR1 and CDR2: MDHEN and SYDVKM. This CDR3 reads CATATGGNYGYTF. The CDR3 DNA reads as TGTGCCACCGCAACAGGGGGCAACTATGGCTACACCTTC.

The rearrangement joins TRBV27 to TRBJ1-2; no reliable D call. V dropped 1 base and J dropped 4 bases, with 10 bases sitting between them. Germline V lookup: CDR1 MNHEY, CDR2 SMNVEV (reference sequence). The CDR3 length is 14 residues. This CDR3 reads CASSLFPEIYGYTF. CDR3 bases: TGTGCCAGCAGTTTATTTCCAGAAATCTATGGCTACACCTTC.